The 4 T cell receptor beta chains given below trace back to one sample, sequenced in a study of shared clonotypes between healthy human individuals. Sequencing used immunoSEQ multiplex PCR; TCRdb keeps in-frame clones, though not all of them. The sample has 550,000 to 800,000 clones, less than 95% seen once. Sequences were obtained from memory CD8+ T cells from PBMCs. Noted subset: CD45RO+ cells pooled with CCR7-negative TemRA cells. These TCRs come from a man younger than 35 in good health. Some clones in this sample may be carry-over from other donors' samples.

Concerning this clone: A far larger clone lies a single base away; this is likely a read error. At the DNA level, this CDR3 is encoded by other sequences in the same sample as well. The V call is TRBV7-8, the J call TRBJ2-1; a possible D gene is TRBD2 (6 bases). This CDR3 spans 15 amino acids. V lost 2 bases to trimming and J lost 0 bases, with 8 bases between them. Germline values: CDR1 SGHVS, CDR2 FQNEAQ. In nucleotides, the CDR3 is TGTGCCAGCAGCTTAACCGGGAGCTCCTACAATGAGCAGTTCTTC. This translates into CASSLTGSSYNEQFF.

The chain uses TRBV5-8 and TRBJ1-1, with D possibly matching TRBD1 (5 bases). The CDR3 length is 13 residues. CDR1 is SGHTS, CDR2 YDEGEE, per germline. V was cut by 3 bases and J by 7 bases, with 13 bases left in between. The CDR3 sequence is CASSSGLRDEAFF. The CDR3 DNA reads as TGTGCCAGCAGCTCGGGACTTCGGGATGAAGCTTTCTTT.

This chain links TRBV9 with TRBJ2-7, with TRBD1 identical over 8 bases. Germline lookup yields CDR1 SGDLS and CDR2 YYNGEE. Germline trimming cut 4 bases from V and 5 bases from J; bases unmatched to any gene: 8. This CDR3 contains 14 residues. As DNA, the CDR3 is TGTGCCAGCAGCTCAGGACAGGGTCGCCACGAGCAGTACTTC. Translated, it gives CASSSGQGRHEQYF.

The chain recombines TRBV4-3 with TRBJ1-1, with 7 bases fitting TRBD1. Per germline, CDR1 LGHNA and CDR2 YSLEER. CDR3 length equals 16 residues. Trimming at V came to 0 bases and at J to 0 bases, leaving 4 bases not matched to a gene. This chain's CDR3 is CASSQDDRALNTEAFF. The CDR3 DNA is TGCGCCAGCAGCCAAGATGACAGGGCCTTGAACACTGAAGCTTTCTTT.